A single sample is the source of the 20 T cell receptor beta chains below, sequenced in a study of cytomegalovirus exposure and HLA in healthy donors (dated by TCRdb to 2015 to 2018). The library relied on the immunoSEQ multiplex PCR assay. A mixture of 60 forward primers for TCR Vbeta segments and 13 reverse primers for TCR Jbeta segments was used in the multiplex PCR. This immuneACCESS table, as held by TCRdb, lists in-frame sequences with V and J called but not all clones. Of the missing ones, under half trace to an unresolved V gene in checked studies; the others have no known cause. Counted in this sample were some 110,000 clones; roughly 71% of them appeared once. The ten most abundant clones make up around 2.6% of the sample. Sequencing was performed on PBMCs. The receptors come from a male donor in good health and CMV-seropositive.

The CDR3, as DNA: TGTGCCAGTGCCGCCGGGTGGGGACAGACAAACTATGGCTACACCTTC. It translates to CASAAGWGQTNYGYTF. The rearrangement uses TRBV28 and TRBJ1-2; 7 nucleotides agree with TRBD1. Germline-derived CDR1 and CDR2 are MDHEN and SYDVKM. The V segment lost 9 bases and the J segment 2 bases; nucleotides outside the gene matches: 15. This CDR3 region has 16 residues.

CDR3 region: CASSRQSGGVTDTQYF. CDR3 nucleotides: TGCGCCAGCAGCCGACAGAGCGGGGGCGTCACAGATACGCAGTATTTT. The rearrangement joins TRBV4-3 to TRBJ2-3; 8 nucleotides align to TRBD2. V dropped 4 bases and J dropped 2; count of bases not matched to a gene: 8. Germline V gene lookup returns CDR1 LGHNA and CDR2 YSLEER. The CDR3 is 16 residues long.

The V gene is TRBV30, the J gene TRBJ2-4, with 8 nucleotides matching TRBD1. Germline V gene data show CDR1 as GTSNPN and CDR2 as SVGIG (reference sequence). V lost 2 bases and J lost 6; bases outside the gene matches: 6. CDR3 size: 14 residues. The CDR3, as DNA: TGTGCCTGGAGTAGTCAGGGGGCGAGAAACATTCAGTACTTC. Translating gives CAWSSQGARNIQYF.

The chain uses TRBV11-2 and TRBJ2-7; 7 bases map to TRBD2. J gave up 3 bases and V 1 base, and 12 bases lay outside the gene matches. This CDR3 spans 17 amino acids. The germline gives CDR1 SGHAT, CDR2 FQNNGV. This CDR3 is CASSLVGLSGEVYEQYF. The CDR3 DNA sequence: TGTGCCAGCAGCTTAGTAGGACTAAGCGGGGAGGTCTACGAGCAGTACTTC. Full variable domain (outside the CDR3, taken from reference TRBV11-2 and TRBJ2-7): EAGVAQSPRYKIIEKRQSVAFWCNPISGHATLYWYQQILGQGPKLLIQFQNNGVVDDSQLPKDRFSAERLKGVDSTLKIQPAKLEDSAVYLCASSLVGLSGEVYEQYFGPGTRLTVT.

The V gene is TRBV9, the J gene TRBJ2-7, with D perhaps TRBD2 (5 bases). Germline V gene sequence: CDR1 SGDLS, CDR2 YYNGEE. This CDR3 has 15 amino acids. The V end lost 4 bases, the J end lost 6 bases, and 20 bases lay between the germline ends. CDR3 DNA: TGTGCCAGCAGCCGGGGAAAGGACTCGTTCCTCGAGCAGTACTTC. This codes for CASSRGKDSFLEQYF.

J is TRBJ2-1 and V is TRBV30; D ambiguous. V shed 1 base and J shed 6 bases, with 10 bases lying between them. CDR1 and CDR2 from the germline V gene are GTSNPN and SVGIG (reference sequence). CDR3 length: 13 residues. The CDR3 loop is CAWSEGVRNEQFF. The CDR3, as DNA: TGTGCCTGGAGTGAAGGAGTACGCAATGAGCAGTTCTTC.

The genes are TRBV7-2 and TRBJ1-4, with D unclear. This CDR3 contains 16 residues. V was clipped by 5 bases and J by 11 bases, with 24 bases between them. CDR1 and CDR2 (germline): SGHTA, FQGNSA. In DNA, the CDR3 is TGTGCCAGCAGCCTCTCTTACAATCTGCTCGCAAACAAACTGTTTTTT. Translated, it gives CASSLSYNLLANKLFF. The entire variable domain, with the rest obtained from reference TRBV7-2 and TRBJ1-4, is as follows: GAGVSQSPSNKVTEKGKDVELRCDPISGHTALYWYRQSLGQGLEFLIYFQGNSAPDKSGLPSDRFSAERTGGSVSTLTIQRTQQEDSAVYLCASSLSYNLLANKLFFGSGTQLSVL.

In DNA form, the CDR3 reads TGCGCCAGCGGCGGACAGGGGGTCGCGAACACTGAAGCTTTCTTT. Its translation: CASGGQGVANTEAFF. The rearrangement uses TRBV5-1 and TRBJ1-1, with 10 bases identical to TRBD1. The CDR3 spans 15 residues. J was trimmed by 1 base and V by 7 bases; bases with no gene match: 7. Germline-derived CDR1 and CDR2 are SGHRS and YFSETQ.

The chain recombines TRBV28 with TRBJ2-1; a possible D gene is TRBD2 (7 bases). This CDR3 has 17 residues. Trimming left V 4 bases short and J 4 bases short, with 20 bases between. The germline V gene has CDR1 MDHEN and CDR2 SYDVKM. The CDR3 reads CASSSPRAGAVYNEQFF. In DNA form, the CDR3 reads TGTGCCAGCAGTTCCCCACGCGCGGGGGCTGTTTACAATGAGCAGTTCTTC.

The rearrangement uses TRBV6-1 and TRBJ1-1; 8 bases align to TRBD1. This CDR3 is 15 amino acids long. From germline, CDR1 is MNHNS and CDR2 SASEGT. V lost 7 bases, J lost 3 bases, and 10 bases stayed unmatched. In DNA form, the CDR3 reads TGTGCCAGCACCACCCAGACAGGGGAGGACACTGAAGCTTTCTTT. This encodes CASTTQTGEDTEAFF.

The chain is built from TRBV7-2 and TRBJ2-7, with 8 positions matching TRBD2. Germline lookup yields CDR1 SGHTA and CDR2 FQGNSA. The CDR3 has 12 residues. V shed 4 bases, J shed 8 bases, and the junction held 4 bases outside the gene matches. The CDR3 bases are TGTGCCAGCAGCTGGGAGCGGGGGAAGCAGTACTTC. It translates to CASSWERGKQYF.

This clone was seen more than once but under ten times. CDR3 bases: TGCGCCAGCAGCTTGACGGGTCCCGGGGAGCTGTTTTTT. It is translated as CASSLTGPGELFF. The chain joins TRBV5-1 to TRBJ2-2, with no clear D. Trimming stripped 1 base from V and 6 bases from J, with 7 bases between. The CDR3 runs 13 residues. Looked up from germline, CDR1 is SGHRS and CDR2 is YFSETQ. The entire variable domain, with the rest obtained from reference TRBV5-1 and TRBJ2-2, is as follows: KAGVTQTPRYLIKTRGQQVTLSCSPISGHRSVSWYQQTPGQGLQFLFEYFSETQRNKGNFPGRFSGRQFSNSRSEMNVSTLELGDSALYLCASSLTGPGELFFGEGSRLTVL.

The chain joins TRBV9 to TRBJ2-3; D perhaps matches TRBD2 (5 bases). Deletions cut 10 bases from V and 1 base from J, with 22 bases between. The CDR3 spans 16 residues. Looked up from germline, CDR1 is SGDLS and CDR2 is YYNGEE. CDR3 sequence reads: CARAPPPPRGTDTQYF. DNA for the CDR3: TGTGCCCGCGCCCCCCCACCACCGCGGGGCACAGATACGCAGTATTTT.

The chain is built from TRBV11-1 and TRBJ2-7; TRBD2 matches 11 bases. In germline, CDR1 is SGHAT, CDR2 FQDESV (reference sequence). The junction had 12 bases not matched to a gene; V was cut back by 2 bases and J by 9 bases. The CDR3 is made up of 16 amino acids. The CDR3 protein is CASSLPRTSGSVRQYF. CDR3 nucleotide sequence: TGTGCCAGCAGCTTACCCCGGACTAGCGGGTCGGTTCGGCAGTACTTC.

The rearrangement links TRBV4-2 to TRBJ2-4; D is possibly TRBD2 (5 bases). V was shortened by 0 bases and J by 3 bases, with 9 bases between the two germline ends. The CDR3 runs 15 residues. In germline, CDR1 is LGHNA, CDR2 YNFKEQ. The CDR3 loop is CASSQDTRIKNIQYF. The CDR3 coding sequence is TGTGCCAGCAGCCAAGACACTAGGATCAAAAACATTCAGTACTTC.

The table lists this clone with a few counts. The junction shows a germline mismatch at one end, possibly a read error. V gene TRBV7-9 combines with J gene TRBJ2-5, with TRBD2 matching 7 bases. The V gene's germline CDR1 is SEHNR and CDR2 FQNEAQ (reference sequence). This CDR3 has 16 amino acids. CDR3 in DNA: TGTTCCAGCAGACCTGCTTCGGGAGGTTGGAGGGAGACCCAGTACTTC. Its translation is CSSRPASGGWRETQYF. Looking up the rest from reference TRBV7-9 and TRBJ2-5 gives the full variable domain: DTGVSQNPRHKITKRGQNVTFRCDPISEHNRLYWYRQTLGQGPEFLTYFQNEAQLEKSRLLSDRFSAERPKGSFSTLEIQRTEQGDSAMYLCSSRPASGGWRETQYFGPGTRLLVL.

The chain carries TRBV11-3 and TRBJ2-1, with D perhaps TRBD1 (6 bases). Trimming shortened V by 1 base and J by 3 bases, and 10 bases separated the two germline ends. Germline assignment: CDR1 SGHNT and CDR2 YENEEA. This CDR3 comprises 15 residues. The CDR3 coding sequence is TGTGCCAGCAGCTTAGCACAGGGTGGCTACAATGAGCAGTTCTTC. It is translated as CASSLAQGGYNEQFF. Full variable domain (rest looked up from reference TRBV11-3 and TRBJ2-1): EAGVVQSPRYKIIEKKQPVAFWCNPISGHNTLYWYLQNLGQGPELLIRYENEEAVDDSQLPKDRFSAERLKGVDSTLKIQPAELGDSAVYLCASSLAQGGYNEQFFGPGTRLTVL.

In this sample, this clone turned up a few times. The chain's CDR3 is CASSQEIHFSNTGELFF. CDR3 in DNA: TGCGCCAGCAGCCAAGAAATTCATTTTTCGAACACCGGGGAGCTGTTTTTT. The rearrangement uses TRBV4-3 and TRBJ2-2; D not resolved. The CDR3 covers 17 residues. The germline CDR1 and CDR2 sequences are LGHNA and YSLEER. The germline V and J ends were trimmed by 0 bases and 0 bases, with 11 bases remaining between them.

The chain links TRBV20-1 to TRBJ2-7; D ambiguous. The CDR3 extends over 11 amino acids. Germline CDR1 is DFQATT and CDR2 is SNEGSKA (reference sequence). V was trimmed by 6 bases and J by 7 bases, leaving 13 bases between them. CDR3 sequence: CSAATPREQYF. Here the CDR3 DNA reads TGCAGTGCCGCGACGCCGCGGGAGCAGTACTTC.

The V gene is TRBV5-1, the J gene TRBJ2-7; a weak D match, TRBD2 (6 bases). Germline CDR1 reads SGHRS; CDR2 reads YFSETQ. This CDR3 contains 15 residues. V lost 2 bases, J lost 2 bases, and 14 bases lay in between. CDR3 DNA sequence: TGCGCCAGCAGCTTCGTCAGTAGCGGTGCCTACGAGCAGTACTTC. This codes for CASSFVSSGAYEQYF.